These 5 T cell receptor beta chains were all obtained from the same sample, sequenced in a study of cytomegalovirus exposure and HLA in healthy donors. It was with 60 Vbeta and 13 Jbeta primers that the PCR ran. Clones were read by immunoSEQ multiplex PCR, and TCRdb kept only the in-frame ones, dropping some. The sample records fewer than 300,000 clones, about 80% being singletons. The sample consisted of PBMCs. Source of these receptors: a girl aged 2 to 10 in good health and CMV-seronegative.

The chain recombines TRBV5-4 with TRBJ1-4, with TRBD1 as a possible D gene (6 bases). Trimming left V 4 bases short and J 8 bases short, with 15 bases between. Germline values: CDR1 SGHNT, CDR2 YYREEE (reference sequence). CDR3 length equals 14 residues. CDR3 region: CASSITGRGEKLFF. CDR3 bases: TGTGCCAGCAGCATAACAGGGAGAGGGGAAAAACTGTTTTTT. The whole variable domain, filled in from reference TRBV5-4 and TRBJ1-4, reads ETGVTQSPTHLIKTRGQQVTLRCSSQSGHNTVSWYQQALGQGPQFIFQYYREEENGRGNFPPRFSGLQFPNYSSELNVNALELDDSALYLCASSITGRGEKLFFGSGTQLSVL.

V gene TRBV6-1 combines with J gene TRBJ1-2, with TRBD1 matching 10 bases. V lost 10 bases and J lost 7; bases outside the gene matches: 9. CDR3 length: 13 residues. Looked up from germline, CDR1 is MNHNS and CDR2 is SASEGT. CDR3 nucleotide sequence: TGTGCCACCCTAGGGACAGGGGTTGTTGGCTACACCTTC. This sequence encodes CATLGTGVVGYTF.

As regards this clone: The same CDR3 also results from other DNA sequences found in this sample. The chain joins TRBV16 to TRBJ2-5; 7 bases match TRBD1. The CDR3 consists of 15 residues. J lost 0 bases, V lost 2 bases, and 3 bases had no gene match. The germline CDR1 and CDR2 sequences are KGHSY and FQNENV. In DNA form, the CDR3 reads TGTGCCAGCAGCCAACGGGACAGCGACCAAGAGACCCAGTACTTC. The encoded protein is CASSQRDSDQETQYF.

This sequence joins TRBV13 and TRBJ1-3, with 9 bases fitting TRBD1. The ends lost 6 bases at V and 4 bases at J; junction bases unmatched: 4. The CDR3 is made up of 14 amino acids. In germline, CDR1 is PRHDT, CDR2 FYEKMQ (reference sequence). The CDR3 coding sequence is TGTGCCAGCAGGGGGACAGGGACAGGAAACACCATATATTTT. Its translation is CASRGTGTGNTIYF.

This clone was picked up a small number of times. The chain combines TRBV29-1 with TRBJ1-3, with D hard to call. CDR3 size: 14 residues. The V and J ends lost 0 bases and 4 bases respectively, with 10 bases between them. Germline V CDR1 and CDR2: SQVTM, ANQGSEA. The CDR3 DNA is TGCAGCGTTGAAGATGCGACACGAGGAAACACCATATATTTT. Translating gives CSVEDATRGNTIYF.